The 29 T cell receptor beta chains given below trace back to one sample, sequenced in a study of blood T cell repertoires in COVID-19. Sequencing used immunoSEQ multiplex PCR; TCRdb keeps in-frame clones, though not all of them. The repertoire holds about 120,000 clones, around 79% seen once, with roughly 2.1% in the top ten. The sample was peripheral blood. These receptors were collected from a man in his sixties or seventies with acute or convalescent COVID-19.

The chain carries TRBV7-2 and TRBJ1-1; 8 bases agree with TRBD1. In germline, CDR1 is SGHTA, CDR2 FQGNSA. This CDR3 contains 15 residues. V shed 3 bases, J shed 3 bases, and the junction held 6 bases outside the gene matches. CDR3 loop: CASSFTGGWDTEAFF. The DNA of the CDR3 is TGTGCCAGCAGCTTTACAGGGGGATGGGACACTGAAGCTTTCTTT.

The chain links TRBV30 to TRBJ2-1, with 10 bases identical to TRBD2. The CDR3 covers 15 residues. V trimming: 2 bases; J trimming: 4 bases; junction bases outside the gene matches: 5. In germline, CDR1 is GTSNPN, CDR2 SVGIG (reference sequence). The CDR3 nucleotides are TGTGCCTGGAGTCCGCTAGCGGGGGTATACAATGAGCAGTTCTTC. The encoded protein is CAWSPLAGVYNEQFF.

The chain combines TRBV25-1 with TRBJ2-1, with D perhaps matching TRBD2 (7 bases). Trimming stripped 1 base from V and 7 bases from J, with 20 bases between. Germline loops: CDR1 MGHDK, CDR2 SYGVNS. The CDR3 totals 17 residues. CDR3 loop: CASSELGGGPRGNEQFF. In DNA, the CDR3 is TGTGCCAGCAGTGAATTGGGAGGGGGGCCCCGGGGGAATGAGCAGTTCTTC.

V gene TRBV12-3 or TRBV12-4 combines with J gene TRBJ2-7; TRBD1 matches at 9 bases. The V and J ends lost 5 bases and 6 bases, in that order; junction bases with no gene match: 5. The CDR3 has 13 residues. DNA of the CDR3: TGTGCCAGCAGTGCAGGGACAGGGCGCGAGCAGTACTTC. Residues: CASSAGTGREQYF.

V gene TRBV15 combines with J gene TRBJ1-1; D might be TRBD1 (5 bases). CDR3 length: 14 amino acids. Germline CDR1 reads LNHNV; CDR2 reads YYDKDF (reference sequence). Trimming pared 0 bases from V and 4 bases from J, leaving 9 bases between. The CDR3 nucleotides are TGTGCCACCAGCAGAGACAGGGTTGTCACTGAAGCTTTCTTT. Its translation: CATSRDRVVTEAFF.

V and J are TRBV5-8 and TRBJ1-2, with D maybe TRBD1 (6 bases). Germline V gives CDR1 SGHTS, CDR2 YDEGEE. The CDR3 is 13 amino acids. V was trimmed by 3 bases and J by 8 bases, leaving 14 bases between them. The CDR3 nucleotides are TGTGCCAGCAGCTCTTTCAGGGGTGGGGGCTACACCTTC. Protein sequence: CASSSFRGGGYTF.

This clone was detected only a few times. This chain joins TRBV4-3 and TRBJ2-5, with TRBD2 matching 7 bases. The CDR3 consists of 14 residues. Germline assignment: CDR1 LGHNA and CDR2 YSLEER. The ends lost 3 bases at V and 1 base at J; junction bases unmatched: 2. In nucleotides, the CDR3 is TGCGCCAGCAGCCAGTGGACTAGCCAAGAGACCCAGTACTTC. It codes for CASSQWTSQETQYF.

V and J are TRBV5-1 and TRBJ1-6; D possibly corresponds to TRBD1 (6 bases). Germline-derived CDR1 and CDR2 are SGHRS and YFSETQ. Trimming took off 4 bases at V and 3 bases at J, with 11 bases between the two ends. The CDR3 is 15 residues long. Here the CDR3 reads CASSEGQYYNSPLHF. Here the CDR3 DNA reads TGCGCCAGCAGCGAGGGACAATACTATAATTCACCCCTCCACTTT.

This sequence joins TRBV15 and TRBJ1-6, with D unclear. The germline V gene has CDR1 LNHNV and CDR2 YYDKDF (reference sequence). This CDR3 is built from 17 residues. V was pared by 8 bases and J by 3 bases, with 20 bases between. The CDR3 DNA is TGTGCCACCTCGGACGGGCGGGCTCTTGACTATAATTCACCCCTCCACTTT. It encodes CATSDGRALDYNSPLHF.

The rearrangement uses TRBV18 and TRBJ1-1; D not certain. The CDR3 covers 16 residues. V was cut by 5 bases and J by 0 bases, with 16 bases left in between. CDR1 is KGHSH, CDR2 LQKENI, per germline. DNA of the CDR3: TGTGCCAGCTCAGAAGCAGGCTCCCCCTTGAACACTGAAGCTTTCTTT. Translated: CASSEAGSPLNTEAFF. The full variable domain, with the rest looked up from reference TRBV18 and TRBJ1-1, is NAGVMQNPRHLVRRRGQEARLRCSPMKGHSHVYWYRQLPEEGLKFMVYLQKENIIDESGMPKERFSAEFPKEGPSILRIQQVVRGDSAAYFCASSEAGSPLNTEAFFGQGTRLTVV.

The chain has TRBV5-1 and TRBJ1-4, with D tentatively TRBD1 (5 bases). Trimming shortened V by 6 bases and J by 8 bases, and 17 bases separated the two germline ends. This CDR3 is built from 14 residues. Per the germline V gene, CDR1 is SGHRS and CDR2 is YFSETQ. CDR3 sequence (DNA): TGCGCCAGCACCCAACTGGGGCCCGGGGAAAAACTGTTTTTT. This gives the protein CASTQLGPGEKLFF.

The rearrangement joins TRBV7-2 to TRBJ2-5; TRBD2 matches 7 bases. The CDR3 loop spans 15 amino acids. V lost 1 base to trimming and J lost 2 bases; unmatched junction nucleotides: 4. The germline V gene has CDR1 SGHTA and CDR2 FQGNSA. The CDR3 sequence is CASSLGPGGQETQYF. CDR3 bases: TGTGCCAGCAGCTTAGGTCCGGGGGGACAAGAGACCCAGTACTTC.

The chain has TRBV7-2 and TRBJ2-2; possible D gene TRBD2, 5 bases. Germline V gene lookup returns CDR1 SGHTA and CDR2 FQGNSA. Trimming took 5 bases from V and 13 from J, leaving 23 bases between them. The CDR3 runs 15 residues. This CDR3 reads CASSPPGLRADRLFF. CDR3 nucleotide sequence: TGTGCCAGCAGCCCTCCGGGCCTGAGGGCGGATCGGCTGTTTTTT.

The chain carries TRBV7-2 and TRBJ1-6, with TRBD1 matching over 10 bases. The CDR3 has 15 amino acids. Germline assignment: CDR1 SGHTA and CDR2 FQGNSA. V shed 5 bases, J shed 7 bases, and the junction held 5 bases outside the gene matches. CDR3 sequence (DNA): TGTGCCAGCAGCCAGGACAGGGGGTCGAATTCACCCCTCCACTTT. Residues: CASSQDRGSNSPLHF.

Only one count was recorded for this clone. This chain uses TRBV9 with TRBJ1-1; 8 bases agree with TRBD1. V shed 3 bases, J shed 9 bases, and the junction held 10 bases outside the gene matches. Germline V lookup: CDR1 SGDLS, CDR2 YYNGEE. The CDR3 sequence is 14 residues long. CDR3 loop: CASSADRGSLKAFF. DNA for the CDR3: TGTGCCAGCAGCGCCGACAGGGGTTCCCTGAAAGCTTTCTTT.

This clone turned up a few times. V and J are TRBV4-1 and TRBJ1-3; D may be TRBD1 (6 bases). This CDR3 comprises 16 residues. V lost 3 bases and J lost 0, with 12 bases in between. Per the germline V gene, CDR1 is MGHRA and CDR2 is YSYEKL. The CDR3, as DNA: TGCGCCAGCAGCCATAGGGGGTTTAGCTCTGGAAACACCATATATTTT. Protein product: CASSHRGFSSGNTIYF.

J is TRBJ1-6 and V is TRBV18; 7 positions match TRBD1. Germline trimming cut 6 bases from V and 2 bases from J; bases unmatched to any gene: 7. Germline V lookup: CDR1 KGHSH, CDR2 LQKENI. This CDR3 comprises 16 residues. The CDR3 nucleotides are TGTGCCAGCTCGCCTCCGGGACAGCCCTATAATTCACCCCTCCACTTT. This sequence encodes CASSPPGQPYNSPLHF. The full variable domain, in which reference TRBV18 and TRBJ1-6 provide the parts outside the CDR3, is NAGVMQNPRHLVRRRGQEARLRCSPMKGHSHVYWYRQLPEEGLKFMVYLQKENIIDESGMPKERFSAEFPKEGPSILRIQQVVRGDSAAYFCASSPPGQPYNSPLHFGNGTRLTVT.

This sequence joins TRBV3-1 (or the pseudogene TRBV3-2) and TRBJ2-3; 8 bases map to TRBD2. The CDR3 contains 15 residues. V shed 4 bases and J 2 bases; nucleotides not matched to a gene: 5. Per the germline V gene, CDR1 is LGHDT and CDR2 is YNNKEL (reference sequence). The CDR3 DNA sequence: TGTGCCAGCAGCCCAGGGACTAGGAACACAGATACGCAGTATTTT. It codes for CASSPGTRNTDTQYF.

This clone was seen just once. The chain carries TRBV7-2 and TRBJ2-7, with D perhaps TRBD2 (6 bases). V was clipped by 1 base and J by 6 bases, with 13 bases between them. The CDR3 is 14 amino acids. The germline gives CDR1 SGHTA, CDR2 FQGNSA. The CDR3 here is CASSLDGGWGEQYF. The CDR3, as DNA: TGTGCCAGCAGCTTAGATGGAGGGTGGGGCGAGCAGTACTTC.

V and J are TRBV4-2 and TRBJ2-3; 14 bases agree with TRBD2. V gave up 4 bases and J gave up 6 bases; unmatched junction bases: 3. The germline CDR1 and CDR2 sequences are LGHNA and YNFKEQ. The length of the CDR3 is 15 residues. The DNA for the CDR3 is TGTGCCAGCAGCCGGGGGACTAGCGGGGGTGATACGCAGTATTTT. It codes for CASSRGTSGGDTQYF.

The genes are TRBV9 and TRBJ1-1; a weak D match, TRBD1 (5 bases). Germline V gene sequence: CDR1 SGDLS, CDR2 YYNGEE. V was pared by 3 bases and J by 0 bases, with 18 bases between. CDR3 size: 17 residues. CDR3 in DNA: TGTGCCAGCAGCGCGGGGGGGGTAGCAGCCATGAACACTGAAGCTTTCTTT. Amino acid sequence: CASSAGGVAAMNTEAFF.

V gene TRBV7-9 combines with J gene TRBJ2-7; D possibly corresponds to TRBD2 (6 bases). The V end was cut by 1 base, the J end by 6 bases, with 10 bases between. This CDR3 comprises 13 residues. CDR1 is SEHNR and CDR2 is FQNEAQ in the germline V gene (reference sequence). The CDR3 loop is CASSLEGGVEQYF. In DNA, the CDR3 is TGTGCCAGCAGCTTAGAGGGAGGCGTCGAGCAGTACTTC.

The chain employs TRBV30 and TRBJ1-3; D might be TRBD1 (6 bases). Per germline, CDR1 GTSNPN and CDR2 SVGIG (reference sequence). This CDR3 is 13 amino acids long. V was shortened by 5 bases and J by 4 bases, with 12 bases between the two germline ends. The CDR3, as DNA: TGTGCCTGGGAGCCTGGACAGGGAAACACCATATATTTT. Protein: CAWEPGQGNTIYF.

This rearrangement joins TRBV19 to TRBJ1-2; 10 nucleotides agree with TRBD1. Germline lookup yields CDR1 LNHDA and CDR2 SQIVND (reference sequence). This CDR3 is 15 amino acids long. Unmatched junction bases numbered 7, after V lost 5 bases and J lost 4 bases. CDR3 in amino acids: CASSLQTGGFYGYTF. In nucleotides, the CDR3 is TGTGCCAGTAGTCTCCAGACAGGGGGCTTCTATGGCTACACCTTC.

The chain couples TRBV19 to TRBJ1-1; possibly TRBD1 for D (6 bases). V dropped 2 bases and J dropped 0 bases, with 13 bases sitting between them. This CDR3 is built from 16 residues. CDR1 LNHDA and CDR2 SQIVND come from the germline V gene (reference sequence). DNA of the CDR3: TGTGCCAGTAGTATAAGGCAGGGGATCCTGAACACTGAAGCTTTCTTT. Amino acids: CASSIRQGILNTEAFF.

J is TRBJ1-1 and V is TRBV30; a weak D match, TRBD1 (5 bases). V dropped 0 bases and J dropped 3 bases, with 14 bases sitting between them. The CDR3 runs to 15 residues. The germline CDR1 and CDR2 sequences are GTSNPN and SVGIG (reference sequence). The CDR3 nucleotides are TGTGCCTGGAGTGTGTGGGGGGGTAGAGACACTGAAGCTTTCTTT. Residues: CAWSVWGGRDTEAFF.

The chain joins TRBV5-4 to TRBJ1-3, with TRBD1 as a possible D gene (6 bases). V dropped 0 bases and J dropped 4 bases, with 11 bases sitting between them. Germline CDR1 is SGHNT and CDR2 is YYREEE (reference sequence). This CDR3 has 15 residues. Written as DNA, the CDR3 is TGTGCCAGCAGCTTGGGGCCGGACAGCGGAAACACCATATATTTT. It specifies CASSLGPDSGNTIYF.

This clone was observed at least ten times. This rearrangement joins TRBV7-2 to TRBJ2-7; tentative D call: TRBD2 (7 bases). There are 16 residues in the CDR3. The germline gives CDR1 SGHTA, CDR2 FQGNSA. The V gene lost 2 bases and the J gene lost 0 bases, with 14 bases spanning the gap. In DNA form, the CDR3 reads TGTGCCAGCAGCTTACCCCGGGGGGCGAGCTCCTACGAGCAGTACTTC. Its translation: CASSLPRGASSYEQYF.

A single count supports this clone. The V gene is TRBV6-2 or TRBV6-3, the J gene TRBJ2-1; possible D gene TRBD1, 6 bases. This CDR3 spans 15 amino acids. V was shortened by 2 bases and J by 7 bases, with 15 bases between the two germline ends. CDR1 and CDR2 (germline): MNHEY, SVGEGT. CDR3 nucleotide sequence: TGTGCCAGCAGTTACGGTGCCAGGGGATTTAATGAGCAGTTCTTC. Translated: CASSYGARGFNEQFF.